These T cell receptor beta chains were read from a single sample in a study of read filtering for tumor transcriptome and immune sequencing. Each CDR3 protein gets one entry after TCRdb re-called the reads with MiXCR. The sample yields some 130,000 distinct CDR3 sequences, roughly an eighth seen once. Specimen: a population of CD138-negative cells sorted from bone marrow. The receptors stem from a donor aged 40 or older with multiple myeloma. CDR3s include the opening cysteine and the closing phenylalanine or tryptophan. The D gene is left open where the match is weak. A row's size may be missing; if present it is once, few, many or a size class.

v_gene	d_gene	abundance	j_gene	CDR3aa	CDR3nt
TRBV19	NA	few	TRBJ1-1	CASSKGPLGTEAFF	TGTGCCAGTAGTAAGGGACCCCTTGGCACTGAAGCTTTCTTT
TRBV6-6	NA	many	TRBJ1-1	CASSPGQLEAFF	TGTGCCAGCAGCCCCGGACAACTTGAAGCTTTCTTT
TRBV6-5	NA	many	TRBJ2-7	CASSYGLGYYEQYF	TGTGCCAGCAGTTACGGTCTGGGGTACTACGAGCAGTACTTC
TRBV7-2	NA	NA	TRBJ2-5	CASGSPTYQETQYF	TGTGCCAGCGGGTCCCCCACGTACCAAGAGACCCAGTACTTC
TRBV11-3	NA	many	TRBJ1-1	CASSLALNTEAFF	TGTGCCAGCAGCTTAGCTTTGAACACTGAAGCTTTCTTT
TRBV5-1	TRBD2	many	TRBJ2-1	CASSSGTSGRISYNEQFF	TGCGCCAGCAGCTCCGGGACTAGCGGGAGAATCAGCTACAATGAGCAGTTCTTC
TRBV15	TRBD1	many	TRBJ2-7	CATSFGRTGEQYF	TGTGCCACCAGCTTCGGAAGGACAGGCGAGCAGTACTTC
TRBV25-1	TRBD2	many	TRBJ2-1	CASSKLLAGELFF	TGTGCCAGCAGTAAGCTACTAGCGGGAGAACTCTTCTTC
TRBV19	NA	many	TRBJ2-1	CASSNRVGNEQFF	TGTGCCAGTAGTAACAGGGTAGGCAATGAGCAGTTCTTC
TRBV6-2/TRBV6-3	TRBD1	many	TRBJ1-4	CASSYSTTGTGEFSANEKLFF	TGTGCCAGCAGTTACTCAACGACCGGGACAGGGGAATTTTCGGCTAATGAAAAACTGTTTTTT
TRBV6-1	NA	many	TRBJ2-5	CASSVVLRETQYF	TGTGCCAGCAGTGTAGTTCTTAGGGAGACCCAGTACTTC
TRBV12-3/TRBV12-4	NA	few	TRBJ2-2	CASSWGRAVGELFF	TGTGCCAGCAGTTGGGGCAGGGCGGTCGGGGAGCTGTTTTTT
TRBV10-2	NA	many	TRBJ1-1	CASSEYRGGTEAFF	TGCGCCAGCAGTGAGTATAGGGGCGGTACTGAAGCTTTCTTT
TRBV7-8	NA	many	TRBJ2-1	CASSSGHALYNEQFF	TGTGCCAGCAGCTCCGGACACGCCCTTTACAATGAGCAGTTCTTC
TRBV4-2	TRBD2	NA	TRBJ2-7	CASSQESGSYYEQYF	TGTGCCAGCAGCCAAGAAAGCGGGAGCTACTACGAGCAGTACTTC
TRBV2	TRBD2	many	TRBJ2-7	CATGTSDFLYF	TGTGCCACAGGGACTAGCGATTTTCTGTACTTC
TRBV15	NA	many	TRBJ2-7	CATSSRAFYEQYF	TGTGCCACCAGCAGCCGGGCCTTCTACGAGCAGTACTTC
TRBV27	NA	medium-sized	TRBJ2-2	CASSFNTGELFF	TGTGCCAGCAGTTTTAACACCGGGGAGCTGTTTTTT
TRBV19	TRBD2	many	TRBJ2-1	CASSAGLAAYNEQFF	TGTGCCAGTAGTGCGGGACTAGCGGCCTACAATGAGCAGTTCTTC
TRBV30	NA	many	TRBJ2-5	CAWNRELTTQYF	TGTGCCTGGAACAGGGAGCTCACAACCCAGTACTTC
TRBV2	NA	many	TRBJ1-2	CATSRSYGYTF	TGTGCCACTTCCCGGAGCTATGGCTACACCTTC
TRBV19	NA	many	TRBJ2-1	CASGRYNEQFF	TGTGCCAGTGGACGGTACAATGAGCAGTTCTTC